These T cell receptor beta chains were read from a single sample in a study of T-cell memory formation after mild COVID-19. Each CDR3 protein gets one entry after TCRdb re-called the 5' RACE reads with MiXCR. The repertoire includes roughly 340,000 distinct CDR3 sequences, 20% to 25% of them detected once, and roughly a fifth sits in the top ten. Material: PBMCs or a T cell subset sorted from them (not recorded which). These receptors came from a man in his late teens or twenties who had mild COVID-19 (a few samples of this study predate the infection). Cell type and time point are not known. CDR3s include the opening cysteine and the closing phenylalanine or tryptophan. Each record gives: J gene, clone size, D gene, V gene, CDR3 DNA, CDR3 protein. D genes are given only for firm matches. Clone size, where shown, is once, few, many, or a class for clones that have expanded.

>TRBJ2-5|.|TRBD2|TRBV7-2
TGTGCCAGCAGCCTCGGACTAGCGGGGCTGACCTTGGAGACCCAGTACTTC
CASSLGLAGLTLETQYF
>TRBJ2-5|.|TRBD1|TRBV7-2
TGTGCCAGCAGTCCCAGGGGGTACCAAGAGACCCAGTACTTC
CASSPRGYQETQYF
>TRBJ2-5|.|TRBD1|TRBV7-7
TGTGCTAGCAGTTCCGGGACAGGGGTTCAAGAGACCCAGTACTTC
CASSSGTGVQETQYF
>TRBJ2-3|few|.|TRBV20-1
TGCAGTGCTAGTCGGGGGACGGGGGCAGATACGCAGTATTTT
CSASRGTGADTQYF
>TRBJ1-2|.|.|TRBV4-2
TGTGCCAGCAGCCTCAGGGAGAACTATGGCTACACCTTC
CASSLRENYGYTF
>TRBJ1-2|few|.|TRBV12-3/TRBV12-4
TGTGCCAGCAGCCGGGACGGCCGGGGTGGCTACACCTTC
CASSRDGRGGYTF
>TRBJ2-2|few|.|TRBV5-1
TGCGCCAGCGGCCCAGGACAGCCGAACACCGGGGAGCTGTTTTTT
CASGPGQPNTGELFF
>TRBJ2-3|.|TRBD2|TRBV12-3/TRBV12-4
TGTGCCAGCAATCAGCGGGGGGGCCCAACAGATACGCAGTATTTT
CASNQRGGPTDTQYF
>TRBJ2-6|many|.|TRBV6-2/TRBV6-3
TGTGCCAGCAGTTACTTCAGGGTGCTGAGGCCTGGGGCCAACGTCCTGACTTTC
CASSYFRVLRPGANVLTF
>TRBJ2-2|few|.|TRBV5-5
TGTGCCAGCAGCCCCGCCCGGGGGCGGGGAAACACCGGGGAGCTGTTTTTT
CASSPARGRGNTGELFF
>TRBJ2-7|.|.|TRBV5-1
TGCGCCAGCAGCTTGCAGCTAGACGAGCAGTACTTC
CASSLQLDEQYF
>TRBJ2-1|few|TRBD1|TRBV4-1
TGCGCCAGCAGCCAATCGAAGGGACAGTCTTACAATGAGCAGTTCTTC
CASSQSKGQSYNEQFF
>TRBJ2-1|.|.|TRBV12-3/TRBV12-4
TGTGCCAGCAGTCTGGACCAGGGGTTCAATGAGCAGTTCTTC
CASSLDQGFNEQFF
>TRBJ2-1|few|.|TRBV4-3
TGCGCCAGCAGCCAAGTTCCGGGCCGGGAGCAGTTCTTC
CASSQVPGREQFF
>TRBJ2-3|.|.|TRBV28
TGTGCCAGCAGTTGGGGGGGCGGGGGCACAGATACGCAGTATTTT
CASSWGGGGTDTQYF
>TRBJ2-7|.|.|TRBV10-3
TGTGCCATCCGGGGGAGCCCAGCAACTCCCTACGAGCAGTACTTC
CAIRGSPATPYEQYF
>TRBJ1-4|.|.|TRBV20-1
TGCAGTGCCGCCCCAGGTTCAGATGAAAAACTGTTTTTT
CSAAPGSDEKLFF